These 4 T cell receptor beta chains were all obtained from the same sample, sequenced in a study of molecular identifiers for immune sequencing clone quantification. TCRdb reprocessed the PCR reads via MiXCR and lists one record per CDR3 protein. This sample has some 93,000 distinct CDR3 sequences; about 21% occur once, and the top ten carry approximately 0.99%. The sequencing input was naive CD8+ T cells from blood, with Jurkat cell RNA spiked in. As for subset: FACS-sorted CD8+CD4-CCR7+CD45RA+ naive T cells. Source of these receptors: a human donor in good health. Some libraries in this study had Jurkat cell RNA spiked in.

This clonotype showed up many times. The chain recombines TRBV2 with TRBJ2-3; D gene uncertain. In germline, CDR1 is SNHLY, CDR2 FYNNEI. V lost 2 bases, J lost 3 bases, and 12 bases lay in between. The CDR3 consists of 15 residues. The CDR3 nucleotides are TGTGCCAGCAGTGAAACTCTAATCTATACAGATACGCAGTATTTT. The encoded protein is CASSETLIYTDTQYF.

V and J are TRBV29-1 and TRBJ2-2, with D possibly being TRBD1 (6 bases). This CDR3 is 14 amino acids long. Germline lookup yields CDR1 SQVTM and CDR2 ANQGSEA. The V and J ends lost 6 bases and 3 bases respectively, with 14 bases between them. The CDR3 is CSVAGTTYTGELFF. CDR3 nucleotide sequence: TGCAGCGTCGCCGGGACAACGTACACCGGGGAGCTGTTTTTT.

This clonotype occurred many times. CDR3 protein: CASSLTGLRDQGADEQYF. DNA of the CDR3: TGTGCCAGCAGCTTAACGGGGCTGAGGGATCAGGGTGCCGACGAGCAGTACTTC. The gene calls are TRBV7-6 and TRBJ2-7; the D gene could be TRBD1 or TRBD2 (5 bases each). V lost 2 bases and J lost 5, with 25 bases in between. Per the germline V gene, CDR1 is SGHVS and CDR2 is FNYEAQ. The CDR3 length is 18 residues.

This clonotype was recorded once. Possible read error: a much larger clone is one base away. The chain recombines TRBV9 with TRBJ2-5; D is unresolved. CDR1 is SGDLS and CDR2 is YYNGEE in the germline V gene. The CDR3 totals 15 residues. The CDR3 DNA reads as TGTGCCAGCAGCGTATCAGCTGGTACGCAAGGGACCCAGTACTTC. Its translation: CASSVSAGTQGTQYF.